This T cell receptor (beta chain) was captured in a study of CD8 T cells in Susac syndrome. As for the study in general: The sequenced Susac syndrome patients comprised roughly 6 with active disease and roughly eight in remission.

V gave up 3 bases and J gave up 7 bases, with 16 bases separating them. The CDR3 sequence is 14 residues long. Germline CDR1 reads MGHDK; CDR2 reads SYGVNS. Reverse transcription used about 0.5 to 1 ug RNA and random hexamers. TCRdb reprocessed the immunoSEQ multiplex PCR reads via MiXCR and lists one record per CDR3 protein. The sample records around 150,000 distinct CDR3 sequences, 95% being singletons. The sequenced sample consisted of CD4+ T cells from PBMCs. The sequence was obtained from a human donor with Susac syndrome. The chain recombines TRBV25-1 with TRBJ2-7; TRBD1 or TRBD2 may be the D gene (5 bases each). In DNA, the CDR3 is TGTGCCAGCAGTGACCGGGACGGAGGTAGAGAGCAGTACTTC. This codes for CASSDRDGGREQYF.